This record looks at one TCR beta chain sequence and its context. The target antigen is unknown. The sequenced target, TCR beta, came from blood CD8+ and CD4+ T cells. Matching for age and sex applied to the controls, who were healthy donors. These data originate in a study of CD8 T cells in Susac syndrome. Study-level points and caveats: The relatively small number of individuals in the TCR sequencing and HLA analysis was acknowledged by the study.

An input of 0.5 to 1 ug of RNA was subjected to reverse transcription using random hexamers. Amplification of the TCR beta CDR3 was carried out by immunoSEQ multiplex PCR, which spanned a total of 54 Vbeta and 13 Jbeta segments. TCRdb recomputed calls from the immunoSEQ multiplex PCR reads with MiXCR, one row per CDR3 protein. The data show about 130,000 distinct CDR3 sequences, about 95% seen once. The specimen sequenced was CD4+ T cells from PBMCs. The source of this sequence is a human donor in good health.

CDR3 bases: TGTGCCAGCAGCCAAGACAGTTCCACAGATACGCAGTATTTT. This codes for CASSQDSSTDTQYF. The chain employs TRBV4-2 and TRBJ2-3; D is undetermined. The CDR3 has 14 residues. Per the germline V gene, CDR1 is LGHNA and CDR2 is YNFKEQ. Trimming removed 0 bases from V and 2 bases from J, with 6 bases in between.